The 13 T cell receptor beta chains listed next were all sequenced from one sample in a study of shared clonotypes between healthy human individuals. Assay: immunoSEQ multiplex PCR; the TCRdb copy retains only in-frame clones and omits some. The sample gives almost 700,000 clones, just over 90% of which show up once; about 24% is in the top ten. CD8 cells regarded as naive lacked CD45RO, were positively chosen for CCR7, and omitted terminally differentiated effector memory CD45RA+ cells. Sequencing input: naive CD8+ T cells sorted from blood. The source is a man aged 30-40 years in good health.

The chain has TRBV6-1 and TRBJ2-7, with D perhaps matching TRBD1 (5 bases). V dropped 6 bases and J dropped 2 bases, with 17 bases sitting between them. From germline, CDR1 is MNHNS and CDR2 SASEGT. The CDR3 covers 15 residues. CDR3 nucleotides: TGTGCCAGCAGAACCCAGGGTATCCTCCCCTACGAGCAGTACTTC. It encodes CASRTQGILPYEQYF.

In the case of this clone: Other DNA sequences in this sample translate to the same CDR3. The chain recombines TRBV4-1 with TRBJ1-1, with TRBD1 identical over 7 bases. J gave up 3 bases and V 1 base, and 2 bases lay outside the gene matches. The CDR3 covers 14 residues. CDR1 is MGHRA and CDR2 is YSYEKL in the germline V gene. The CDR3 DNA follows: TGCGCCAGCAGCCAAGGGGACAGAGACACTGAAGCTTTCTTT. Its translation: CASSQGDRDTEAFF.

The rearrangement uses TRBV5-4 and TRBJ1-1; unclear D gene. The CDR3 runs to 11 residues. Germline loops: CDR1 SGHNT, CDR2 YYREEE (reference sequence). V gave up 0 bases and J gave up 6 bases, with 3 bases separating them. The CDR3 region is CASSLGPEAFF. In DNA form, the CDR3 reads TGTGCCAGCAGCTTGGGTCCTGAAGCTTTCTTT.

The chain carries TRBV29-1 and TRBJ2-3, with 9 bases identical to TRBD2. This CDR3 is 13 amino acids long. V lost 7 bases to trimming and J lost 2 bases; unmatched junction nucleotides: 4. Germline loops: CDR1 SQVTM, CDR2 ANQGSEA. The CDR3 sequence: CSGAGGNTDTQYF. Here the CDR3 DNA reads TGCAGCGGGGCGGGAGGGAACACAGATACGCAGTATTTT.

The J gene is TRBJ2-1, the V gene TRBV10-3; 8 bases agree with TRBD2. Germline V gene sequence: CDR1 ENHRY, CDR2 SYGVKD. V gave up 7 bases and J gave up 4 bases; unmatched junction bases: 3. The CDR3 consists of 13 residues. CDR3 region: CAITREDYNEQFF. The CDR3 DNA reads TGTGCCATCACGCGGGAGGATTACAATGAGCAGTTCTTC.

This clone was recorded once. The chain links TRBV10-3 to TRBJ2-3; TRBD2 might be the D (6 bases). Trimming took 2 bases from V and 2 from J, leaving 8 bases between them. The CDR3 totals 14 residues. Germline V CDR1 and CDR2: ENHRY, SYGVKD. The CDR3 region is CAISEAGNTDTQYF. Written as DNA, the CDR3 is TGTGCCATCAGTGAGGCGGGAAACACAGATACGCAGTATTTT.

The chain employs TRBV29-1 and TRBJ2-7; D gene uncertain. Germline CDR1 and CDR2: SQVTM and ANQGSEA. This CDR3 spans 11 amino acids. Trimming left V 3 bases short and J 3 bases short, with 6 bases between. The CDR3: CSVDVGYEQYF. The DNA of the CDR3 is TGCAGCGTTGACGTGGGCTACGAGCAGTACTTC.

The CDR3 DNA sequence: TGTGCCAAAAGGGTGGTAAACACCGGGGAGCTGTTTTTT. Translating it yields CAKRVVNTGELFF. The chain employs TRBV7-9 and TRBJ2-2; D is undetermined. The CDR3 is 13 amino acids. The ends were cut back, 10 bases at V and 2 bases at J, with 11 bases in the middle. Germline CDR1 reads SEHNR; CDR2 reads FQNEAQ (reference sequence).

The V gene is TRBV28, the J gene TRBJ2-1; D is uncertain. The germline V gene has CDR1 MDHEN and CDR2 SYDVKM. V lost 3 bases and J 8 bases, leaving 8 bases between the germline ends. The CDR3 is 12 amino acids. In DNA form, the CDR3 reads TGTGCCAGCAGTTTCCTTGAAGATGAGCAGTTCTTC. The encoded protein is CASSFLEDEQFF.

This chain connects TRBV9 to TRBJ2-3; 8 nucleotides line up with TRBD2. Trimming cost V 4 bases and J 7 bases; bases outside gene matches: 14. The CDR3 sequence is 16 residues long. Germline V gives CDR1 SGDLS, CDR2 YYNGEE. Here the CDR3 reads CASSPPSGRASNTQYF. DNA for the CDR3: TGTGCCAGCAGCCCACCCTCCGGGAGGGCCTCCAATACGCAGTATTTT.

This clone showed up just once. The chain carries TRBV7-9 and TRBJ1-1, with 7 bases matching TRBD1. CDR1 and CDR2 (germline): SEHNR, FQNEAQ (reference sequence). CDR3 length: 13 residues. V lost 5 bases, J lost 4 bases, and 4 bases stayed unmatched. The CDR3 sequence: CASSKTGITEAFF. CDR3 bases: TGTGCCAGCAGCAAGACAGGGATCACTGAAGCTTTCTTT.

V is TRBV11-2 and J is TRBJ2-3; TRBD1 is a possible D gene (6 bases). The germline CDR1 and CDR2 sequences are SGHAT and FQNNGV. V gave up 5 bases and J gave up 2 bases, with 14 bases separating them. CDR3 size: 15 residues. The CDR3 loop is CASSVGQSLTDTQYF. DNA for the CDR3: TGTGCCAGCAGCGTAGGACAGTCCCTCACAGATACGCAGTATTTT.

CDR3 bases: TGTGCCAGCAGCCCCCCGGGGGGGCAAGAGACCCAGTACTTC. The encoded protein is CASSPPGGQETQYF. This sequence joins TRBV11-2 and TRBJ2-5; 8 bases align to TRBD2. The V gene end was trimmed by 5 bases and the J gene end by 2 bases; junction bases not matched to a gene: 4. The CDR3 contains 14 residues. Germline-derived CDR1 and CDR2 are SGHAT and FQNNGV.